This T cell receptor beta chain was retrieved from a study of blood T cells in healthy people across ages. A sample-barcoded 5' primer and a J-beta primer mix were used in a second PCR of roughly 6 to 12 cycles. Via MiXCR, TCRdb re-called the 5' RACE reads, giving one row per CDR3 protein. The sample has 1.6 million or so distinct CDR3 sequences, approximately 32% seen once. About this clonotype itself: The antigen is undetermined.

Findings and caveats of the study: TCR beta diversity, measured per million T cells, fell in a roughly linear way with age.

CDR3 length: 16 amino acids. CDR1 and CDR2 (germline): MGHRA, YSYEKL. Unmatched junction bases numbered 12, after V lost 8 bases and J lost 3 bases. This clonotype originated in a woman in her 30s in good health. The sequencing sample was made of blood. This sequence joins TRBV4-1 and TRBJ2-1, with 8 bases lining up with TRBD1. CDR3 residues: CASGDPGDRGYNEQFF. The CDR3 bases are TGCGCCAGCGGAGACCCAGGAGACAGGGGCTACAATGAGCAGTTCTTC.